This TCR beta chain was retrieved from a study of OX40 agonist ivuxolimab in advanced cancers. Points from the study as a whole: At 0.1 to 3.0 mg/kg, CD4+ and CD8+ blood T cells expanded clonally by week 6. Several nonresponders also turned out to have low normalized T-cell clonal expansion.

Comments on this clone: Its antigen is undetermined.

Some clones are missing from TCRdb's copy, which holds only in-frame ones; the method was immunoSEQ multiplex PCR. The sample includes about 16,000 clones, more than 80% of them seen just once. The sequence was obtained from an adult with an advanced solid tumor such as melanoma, head and neck, liver or kidney cancer. This material consisted of CD4+ or CD8+ T cells sorted from blood, taken in a trial of the OX40 agonist ivuxolimab.

Written as DNA, the CDR3 is TGTGCCAGCAGTGAGTGGACAGGGAGCACTGAAGCTTTCTTT. Its translation: CASSEWTGSTEAFF. V gene TRBV2 combines with J gene TRBJ1-1; 8 nucleotides align to TRBD1. The germline V gene encodes CDR1 SNHLY and CDR2 FYNNEI. CDR3 size: 14 residues. V was clipped by 3 bases and J by 4 bases; unmatched bases: 4.